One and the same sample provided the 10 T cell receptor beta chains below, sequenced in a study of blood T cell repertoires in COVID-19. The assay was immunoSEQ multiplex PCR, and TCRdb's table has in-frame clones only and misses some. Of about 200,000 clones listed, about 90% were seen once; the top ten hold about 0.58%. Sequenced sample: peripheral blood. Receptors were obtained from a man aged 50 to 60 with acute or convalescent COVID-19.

DNA for the CDR3: TGCAGCGTTGAAGACGGCAATGAGCAGTTCTTC. Residues: CSVEDGNEQFF. This rearrangement joins TRBV29-1 to TRBJ2-1; no reliable D call. V was pared by 0 bases and J by 6 bases, with 3 bases between. This CDR3 is built from 11 residues. Germline CDR1 is SQVTM and CDR2 is ANQGSEA.

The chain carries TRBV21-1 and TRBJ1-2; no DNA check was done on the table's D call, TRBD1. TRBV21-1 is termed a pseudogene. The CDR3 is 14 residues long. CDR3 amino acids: CASSKRTGPYGYTF. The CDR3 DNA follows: TGTGCCAGCAGCAAAAGGACAGGGCCCTATGGCTACACCTTC.

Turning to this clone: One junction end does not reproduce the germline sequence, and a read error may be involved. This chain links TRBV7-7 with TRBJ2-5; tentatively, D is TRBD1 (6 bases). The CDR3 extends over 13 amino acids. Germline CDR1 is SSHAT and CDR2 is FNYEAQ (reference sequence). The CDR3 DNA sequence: TGTGCTAGCAGCCAAAACAGGGAAGAGACCCAGTACTTC. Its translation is CASSQNREETQYF.

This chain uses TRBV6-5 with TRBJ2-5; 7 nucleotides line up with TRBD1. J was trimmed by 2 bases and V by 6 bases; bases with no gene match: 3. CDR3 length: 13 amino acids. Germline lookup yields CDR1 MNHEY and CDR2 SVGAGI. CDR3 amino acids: CASRGDSQETQYF. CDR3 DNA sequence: TGTGCCAGCAGGGGGGACAGTCAAGAGACCCAGTACTTC.

Written as DNA, the CDR3 is TGTGCCAGCAGCCCTGACAGGTTGAACACTGAAGCTTTCTTT. Translating gives CASSPDRLNTEAFF. This chain links TRBV7-2 with TRBJ1-1; TRBD1 might be the D (6 bases). Germline values: CDR1 SGHTA, CDR2 FQGNSA. Trimming stripped 5 bases from V and 0 bases from J, with 10 bases between. CDR3 size: 14 residues.

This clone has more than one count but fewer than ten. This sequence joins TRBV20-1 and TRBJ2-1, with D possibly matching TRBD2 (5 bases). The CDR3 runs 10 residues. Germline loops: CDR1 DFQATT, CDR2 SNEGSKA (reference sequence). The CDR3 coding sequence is TGCAGCGGACTGGACAATGAGCAGTTCTTC. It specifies CSGLDNEQFF.

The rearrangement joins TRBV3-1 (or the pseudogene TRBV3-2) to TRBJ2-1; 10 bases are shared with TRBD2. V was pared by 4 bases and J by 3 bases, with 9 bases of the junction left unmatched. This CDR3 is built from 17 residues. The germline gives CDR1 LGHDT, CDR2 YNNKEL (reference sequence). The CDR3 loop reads CASSPRASGRVYNEQFF. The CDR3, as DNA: TGTGCCAGCAGCCCCCGGGCTAGCGGGAGAGTCTACAATGAGCAGTTCTTC.

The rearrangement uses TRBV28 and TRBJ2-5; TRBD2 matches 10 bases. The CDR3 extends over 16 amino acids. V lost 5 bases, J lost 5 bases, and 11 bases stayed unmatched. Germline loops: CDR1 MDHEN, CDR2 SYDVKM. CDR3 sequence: CASSGGLATRWETQYF. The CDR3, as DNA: TGTGCCAGCAGTGGGGGACTAGCGACCAGATGGGAGACCCAGTACTTC.

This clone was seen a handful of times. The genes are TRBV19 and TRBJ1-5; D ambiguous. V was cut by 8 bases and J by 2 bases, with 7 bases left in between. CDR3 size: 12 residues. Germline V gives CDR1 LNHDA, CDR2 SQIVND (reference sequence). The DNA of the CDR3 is TGTGCCAGTGAGAGGGGCAATCAGCCCCAGCATTTT. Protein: CASERGNQPQHF.

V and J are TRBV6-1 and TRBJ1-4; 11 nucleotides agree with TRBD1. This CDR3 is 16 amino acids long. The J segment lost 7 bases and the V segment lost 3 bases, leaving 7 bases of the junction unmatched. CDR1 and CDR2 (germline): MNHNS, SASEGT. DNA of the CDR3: TGTGCCAGCAGTGAGGGGATGGGACAGGGGGTTGAAAAACTGTTTTTT. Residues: CASSEGMGQGVEKLFF.